Below are 26 T cell receptor beta chains sequenced from a single sample in a study of lymphopenia after photon versus proton radiotherapy. Some clones are missing from TCRdb's copy, which holds only in-frame ones; the method was immunoSEQ multiplex PCR. Among more than 45,000 clones listed, about 92% were seen once. The sample here was peripheral blood, taken from a patient treated with photon-based radiotherapy. These receptors all stem from a middle-aged woman with cholangiocarcinoma.

This rearrangement joins TRBV30 to TRBJ1-3; D not certain. V lost 5 bases to trimming and J lost 0 bases, with 11 bases between them. The CDR3 extends over 14 amino acids. Per germline, CDR1 GTSNPN and CDR2 SVGIG (reference sequence). In nucleotides, the CDR3 is TGTGCCTGGGAGTTGTTGGGCTCTGGAAACACCATATATTTT. This translates into CAWELLGSGNTIYF.

The V gene is TRBV25-1, the J gene TRBJ1-1, with a tentative D call TRBD1 (5 bases). The CDR3 is 13 residues long. Germline assignment: CDR1 MGHDK and CDR2 SYGVNS. Trimming pared 3 bases from V and 8 bases from J, leaving 13 bases between. CDR3 sequence: CASSDRGVWEAFF. CDR3 nucleotide sequence: TGTGCCAGCAGTGATCGGGGGGTGTGGGAAGCTTTCTTT.

The chain's CDR3 is CASSDGQGGHEQYF. Written as DNA, the CDR3 is TGTGCCAGCAGTGATGGACAGGGGGGCCACGAGCAGTACTTC. The chain has TRBV6-1 and TRBJ2-7; TRBD1 aligns across 10 bases. V gave up 3 bases and J gave up 5 bases; unmatched junction bases: 4. This CDR3 has 14 residues. Germline loops: CDR1 MNHNS, CDR2 SASEGT.

V and J are TRBV5-6 and TRBJ1-2; D not certain. The CDR3 runs to 16 residues. V lost 0 bases and J lost 3, with 15 bases in between. Per the germline V gene, CDR1 is SGHDT and CDR2 is YYEEEE. The CDR3 DNA is TGTGCCAGCAGCTTGGGTCGGCCCGGAGGGCACTATGGCTACACCTTC. It yields the protein CASSLGRPGGHYGYTF.

This clone was seen a handful of times. V is TRBV30 and J is TRBJ2-2, with D possibly matching TRBD1 (6 bases). Germline CDR1 reads GTSNPN; CDR2 reads SVGIG (reference sequence). V shed 0 bases and J shed 6 bases, with 11 bases lying between them. This CDR3 spans 14 amino acids. CDR3 amino acids: CAWSVGAPAGELFF. The CDR3 DNA sequence: TGTGCCTGGAGTGTGGGGGCGCCGGCCGGGGAGCTGTTTTTT.

The chain joins TRBV20-1 to TRBJ2-2, with a tentative D call TRBD1 (6 bases). V lost 6 bases and J 4 bases, leaving 6 bases between the germline ends. The CDR3 length is 11 residues. Germline values: CDR1 DFQATT, CDR2 SNEGSKA (reference sequence). The CDR3 sequence is CSARGTGELFF. Written as DNA, the CDR3 is TGCAGTGCCAGGGGCACCGGGGAGCTGTTTTTT.

The gene calls are TRBV7-9 and TRBJ2-2; D may be TRBD2 (5 bases). CDR1 and CDR2 from the germline V gene are SEHNR and FQNEAQ (reference sequence). Between the trimmed V and J ends, which lost 7 bases and 5 bases, there was a span of 20 bases. The CDR3 is 16 residues long. This CDR3 reads CASTLGRGSGTGELFF. The CDR3 region has the DNA TGTGCCAGCACCCTCGGCCGTGGGTCGGGGACCGGGGAGCTGTTTTTT.

V usage is TRBV11-2 and J usage is TRBJ2-7; D ambiguous. CDR3 length equals 13 residues. CDR1 and CDR2 from the germline V gene are SGHAT and FQNNGV. Trimming shortened V by 6 bases and J by 1 base, and 10 bases separated the two germline ends. CDR3 nucleotide sequence: TGTGCCAGCAGTTATACGGGTTCCTACGAGCAGTACTTC. Translated, it gives CASSYTGSYEQYF.

The chain employs TRBV29-1 and TRBJ2-7, with D perhaps matching TRBD1 or TRBD2 (5 bases each). The germline CDR1 and CDR2 sequences are SQVTM and ANQGSEA. The CDR3 covers 13 residues. Deletions cut 0 bases from V and 3 bases from J, with 9 bases between. The CDR3 DNA is TGCAGCGTTGAAGATCGGGACGGCTACGAGCAGTACTTC. It codes for CSVEDRDGYEQYF.

The chain uses TRBV19 and TRBJ2-1; 7 bases are a match to TRBD2. This CDR3 region has 15 residues. The V gene's germline CDR1 is LNHDA and CDR2 SQIVND (reference sequence). J gave up 4 bases and V 8 bases, and 11 bases lay outside the gene matches. CDR3 nucleotides: TGTGCCAGTGGGAAGAGAGCGGGAAATTACAATGAGCAGTTCTTC. Its translation is CASGKRAGNYNEQFF.

The rearrangement joins TRBV7-2 to TRBJ2-7, with 10 bases matching TRBD2. J was trimmed by 6 bases and V by 5 bases; bases with no gene match: 10. From germline, CDR1 is SGHTA and CDR2 FQGNSA. The CDR3 is 15 amino acids. As DNA, the CDR3 is TGTGCCAGCAGCATTACTAGCGGGAAATTGAGCGAGCAGTACTTC. Its translation: CASSITSGKLSEQYF.

This chain links TRBV18 with TRBJ1-2; D ambiguous. The CDR3 has 12 amino acids. The germline gives CDR1 KGHSH, CDR2 LQKENI. V lost 0 bases and J lost 8, with 7 bases in between. CDR3 nucleotide sequence: TGTGCCAGCTCACCACCGAAGGGCGGCTACACCTTC. This sequence encodes CASSPPKGGYTF.

The CDR3 protein is CASRSSGRSGNTIYF. CDR3 sequence (DNA): TGTGCCAGCAGGTCTAGTGGCCGCTCTGGAAACACCATATATTTT. This chain links TRBV14 with TRBJ1-3; D gene uncertain. V was pared by 6 bases and J by 0 bases, with 12 bases between. The CDR3 runs 15 residues. Per the germline V gene, CDR1 is SGHDN and CDR2 is FVKESK.

The chain links TRBV7-8 to TRBJ1-4, with D possibly TRBD1 on 5 matching bases. The CDR3 is 15 residues long. CDR1 is SGHVS, CDR2 FQNEAQ, per germline. Between the trimmed V and J ends, which lost 7 bases and 11 bases, there was a span of 23 bases. The CDR3 coding sequence is TGTGCCAGCACCCTCTCAACATCTCCGGGGGGGAAACTGTTTTTT. Translating gives CASTLSTSPGGKLFF. The whole variable domain, remainder taken from reference TRBV7-8 and TRBJ1-4, is GAGVSQSPRYKVAKRGQDVALRCDPISGHVSLFWYQQALGQGPEFLTYFQNEAQLDKSGLPSDRFFAERPEGSVSTLKIQRTQQEDSAVYLCASTLSTSPGGKLFFGSGTQLSVL.

The chain links TRBV28 to TRBJ1-2, with D possibly being TRBD1 (6 bases). The CDR3 totals 15 residues. Deletions cut 3 bases from V and 4 bases from J, with 15 bases between. CDR1 and CDR2 (germline): MDHEN, SYDVKM. The CDR3 spells CASSLENPGVYGYTF. The CDR3, as DNA: TGTGCCAGCAGTTTGGAGAATCCAGGGGTCTATGGCTACACCTTC.

The rearrangement joins TRBV28 to TRBJ1-2, with D hard to call. Trimming removed 6 bases from V and 0 bases from J, with 17 bases in between. The CDR3 loop spans 16 amino acids. The V gene's germline CDR1 is MDHEN and CDR2 SYDVKM. This chain's CDR3 is CASSLGRRRTNYGYTF. For the CDR3, the DNA is TGTGCCAGCAGCCTCGGGAGAAGGAGGACTAACTATGGCTACACCTTC.

The rearrangement uses TRBV30 and TRBJ2-1, with TRBD2 as a possible D gene (6 bases). The CDR3 extends over 14 amino acids. V lost 5 bases and J lost 4, with 15 bases in between. Per germline, CDR1 GTSNPN and CDR2 SVGIG (reference sequence). CDR3 nucleotide sequence: TGTGCCTGGCAAATGGGGAGGTGGTACAATGAGCAGTTCTTC. This codes for CAWQMGRWYNEQFF. Looking up the rest from reference TRBV30 and TRBJ2-1 gives the full variable domain: SQTIHQWPATLVQPVGSPLSLECTVEGTSNPNLYWYRQAAGRGLQLLFYSVGIGQISSEVPQNLSASRPQDRQFILSSKKLLLSDSGFYLCAWQMGRWYNEQFFGPGTRLTVL.

This CDR3 reads CASSSLGKDGNYGYTF. The CDR3 DNA is TGTGCCAGCAGCTCCCTAGGCAAGGACGGGAACTATGGCTACACCTTC. V gene TRBV7-3 combines with J gene TRBJ1-2; D remains unclear. V shed 4 bases and J shed 2 bases, with 17 bases lying between them. The CDR3 runs to 16 residues. Germline CDR1 reads SGHTA; CDR2 reads FQGTGA.

This chain links TRBV28 with TRBJ1-2; D gene unclear. V was cut by 5 bases and J by 8 bases, with 15 bases left in between. Germline V gene data show CDR1 as MDHEN and CDR2 as SYDVKM. The CDR3 is made up of 13 amino acids. The DNA of the CDR3 is TGTGCCAGCAGTCGTTTGGGCGGGGAAGGCTACACCTTC. Translated: CASSRLGGEGYTF.

The chain carries TRBV4-2 and TRBJ2-2; 7 bases fit TRBD2. The CDR3 totals 15 residues. V lost 6 bases and J lost 3; bases outside the gene matches: 7. The germline CDR1 and CDR2 sequences are LGHNA and YNFKEQ. CDR3 in amino acids: CASSSSGAHTGELFF. CDR3 nucleotide sequence: TGTGCCAGCAGTTCCAGCGGGGCCCACACCGGGGAGCTGTTTTTT.

The V gene is TRBV28, the J gene TRBJ1-4; D is undetermined. V lost 6 bases, J lost 10 bases, and 12 bases lay in between. The V gene's germline CDR1 is MDHEN and CDR2 SYDVKM. The CDR3 is made up of 12 amino acids. The CDR3 loop reads CASRGSQGKLFF. The CDR3 nucleotides are TGTGCCAGCAGAGGGAGCCAAGGAAAACTGTTTTTT.

The V call is TRBV11-2, the J call TRBJ2-5; the match to TRBD2 covers 8 bases. The J call is in doubt because the DNA end fits TRBJ2-7 better. The CDR3 length is 15 residues. Germline assignment: CDR1 SGHAT and CDR2 FQNNGV. The CDR3 DNA reads as TGTGCCAGCACTTATACTAGCGGCAGCTCCTACGAGCAGTACTTC. Residues: CASTYTSGSSYEQYF.

The chain combines TRBV25-1 with TRBJ2-3; TRBD2 agrees at 11 bases. CDR3 length: 15 residues. Germline CDR1 is MGHDK and CDR2 is SYGVNS. Trimming removed 7 bases from V and 4 bases from J; junction bases left unmatched: 7. Here the CDR3 DNA reads TGTGCCAGCATGTCTAGCGGGAGGTTTGCAGATACGCAGTATTTT. Protein product: CASMSSGRFADTQYF. Variable domain in full (rest from reference TRBV25-1 and TRBJ2-3): EADIYQTPRYLVIGTGKKITLECSQTMGHDKMYWYQQDPGMELHLIHYSYGVNSTEKGDLSSESTVSRIRTEHFPLTLESARPSHTSQYLCASMSSGRFADTQYFGPGTRLTVL.

CDR3 sequence (DNA): TGTGCCAGCAGTTTATCGCCGACTCTGACGGAGCAGTTCTTC. Amino acid sequence: CASSLSPTLTEQFF. The gene calls are TRBV27 and TRBJ2-1; unclear D gene. V dropped 0 bases and J dropped 10 bases, with 13 bases sitting between them. The V gene's germline CDR1 is MNHEY and CDR2 SMNVEV (reference sequence). CDR3 length: 14 residues.

This chain links TRBV27 with TRBJ1-1; D is ambiguous. Trimming left V 7 bases short and J 0 bases short, with 12 bases between. The germline CDR1 and CDR2 sequences are MNHEY and SMNVEV (reference sequence). The CDR3 runs 14 residues. The CDR3 loop is CASMREYMNTEAFF. The CDR3 nucleotides read TGTGCCAGCATGCGCGAGTACATGAACACTGAAGCTTTCTTT.

The rearrangement uses TRBV7-3 and TRBJ2-1; D is ambiguous. The V gene's germline CDR1 is SGHTA and CDR2 FQGTGA. There are 13 residues in the CDR3. Between the trimmed V and J ends, which lost 1 base and 0 bases, there was a span of 1 base. The CDR3 here is CASSLSSYNEQFF. DNA for the CDR3: TGTGCCAGCAGCTTAAGCTCCTACAATGAGCAGTTCTTC.